This passage covers 3 T cell receptor beta chains from one sample sequenced in a study of CD8+ T cells in alopecia areata. Sequencing used cDNA as its template, made by extracting RNA and reverse transcribing it. TCRdb's copy holds only in-frame clones and misses some; the assay was immunoSEQ multiplex PCR. The sample gives about 210,000 clones, approximately 67% of which show up once; 0.95% to 1.5% is in the top ten. Treatment: oral pan-JAK inhibitor, 5-10 mg twice daily. The sequencing here drew on CD4+ T cells sorted from blood, taken at week 44, from a patient treated with tofacitinib. The source is a human donor with alopecia areata.

The sample holds a few counts of this clone. V and J are TRBV7-2 and TRBJ2-2; D remains unclear. V shed 1 base and J shed 3 bases, with 12 bases lying between them. CDR1 is SGHTA and CDR2 is FQGNSA in the germline V gene. The CDR3 totals 16 residues. CDR3 sequence reads: CASSLVPPKDTGELFF. In nucleotides, the CDR3 is TGTGCCAGCAGCTTAGTTCCCCCGAAGGACACCGGGGAGCTGTTTTTT.

The CDR3 bases are TGTGCCAGCAGTTTATTGGGCAGGGACTCCTACGAGCAGTACTTC. This encodes CASSLLGRDSYEQYF. This sequence joins TRBV27 and TRBJ2-7; D is perhaps TRBD1 (5 bases). Germline CDR1 MNHEY, CDR2 SMNVEV (reference sequence). This CDR3 is 15 amino acids long. Trimming removed 1 base from V and 0 bases from J, with 10 bases in between.

This clone came up once. The chain couples TRBV2 to TRBJ2-7; D is undetermined. The CDR3 spans 13 residues. Trimming pared 8 bases from V and 1 base from J, leaving 12 bases between. Germline CDR1 reads SNHLY; CDR2 reads FYNNEI. The CDR3, as DNA: TGTGCCAGCGGACCCGACGGATCCTACGAGCAGTACTTC. Protein sequence: CASGPDGSYEQYF.